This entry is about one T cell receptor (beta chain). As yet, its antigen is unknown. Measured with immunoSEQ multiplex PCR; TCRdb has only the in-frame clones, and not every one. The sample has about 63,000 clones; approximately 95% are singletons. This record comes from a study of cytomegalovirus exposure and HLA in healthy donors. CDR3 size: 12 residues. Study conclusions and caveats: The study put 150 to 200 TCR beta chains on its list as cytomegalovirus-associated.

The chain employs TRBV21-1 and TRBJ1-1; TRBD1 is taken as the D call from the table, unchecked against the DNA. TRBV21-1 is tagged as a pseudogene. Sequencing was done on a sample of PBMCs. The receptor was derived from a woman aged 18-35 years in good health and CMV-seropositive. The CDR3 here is CAAGGQGKKTFF. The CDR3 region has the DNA TGTGCCGCGGGTGGACAGGGGAAGAAAACTTTCTTT.